Detailed here is one T cell receptor (beta chain). The authors' processing: How many nucleated cells were present was estimated from reference gene primer amplification. Measured with immunoSEQ multiplex PCR; TCRdb has only the in-frame clones, and not every one. The DNA gave D and trimming, while V, J and clone size come from that table. The table has more than 110,000 clones, around nine tenths seen once. V lost 1 base to trimming and J lost 8 bases; unmatched junction nucleotides: 2. Germline lookup yields CDR1 MGHRA and CDR2 YSYEKL. The CDR3 has 14 amino acids. This specimen belongs to a study of blood T cell repertoires in COVID-19. Whole-study context: Whether acute or convalescent, the COVID-19 samples came from the United States, Italy and Spain. PBMCs, B-cell-depleted T cells, or T cells were the source of the cDNA or gDNA that made up the material.

The receptor was derived from a middle-aged woman with acute or convalescent COVID-19. Sequencing used peripheral blood. The chain combines TRBV4-1 with TRBJ1-4, with 9 positions matching TRBD1. The CDR3 DNA reads TGCGCCAGCAGCCAAGGGGACAGGGAAGAAAAACTGTTTTTT. The encoded protein is CASSQGDREEKLFF.